Shown below are 2 T cell receptor beta chains from a single sample sequenced in a study of memory CD8 T cells in hepatitis C reinfection. Specified time point: late/post reinfection, 12 to 24 weeks after detection. TCR sequencing was done directly ex vivo on sorted cells, without expansion in vitro. Libraries were prepared by immunoSEQ multiplex PCR; TCRdb keeps only in-frame clonotypes and omits some of them. The table records some 44,000 clones, roughly 87% of them present only once. The sequenced sample was naive CD8+ T cells sorted from blood. All receptors come from a man between 18 and 35 years old with hepatitis C virus infection.

To note about this clone: The junction departs from germline at one end; a sequencing error may be responsible. This sequence joins TRBV6-1 and TRBJ1-2; TRBD1 matches at 12 bases. The CDR3 covers 16 residues. Germline V lookup: CDR1 MNHNS, CDR2 SASEGT. CDR3 loop: CASREGTGGENYGYTF. The CDR3, as DNA: TGTGCCAGCAGGGAAGGGACAGGGGGCGAAAACTATGGCTACACCTTC.

This clone has more than one count but fewer than ten. V gene TRBV19 combines with J gene TRBJ2-3, with D uncertain. Trimming pared 4 bases from V and 6 bases from J, leaving 11 bases between. Germline values: CDR1 LNHDA, CDR2 SQIVND (reference sequence). The CDR3 extends over 13 amino acids. Here the CDR3 reads CASSTRSGDTQYF. The CDR3 nucleotides read TGTGCCAGTAGTACCCGGAGTGGTGATACGCAGTATTTT. Complete variable domain (other parts from reference TRBV19 and TRBJ2-3): DGGITQSPKYLFRKEGQNVTLSCEQNLNHDAMYWYRQDPGQGLRLIYYSQIVNDFQKGDIAEGYSVSREKKESFPLTVTSAQKNPTAFYLCASSTRSGDTQYFGPGTRLTVL.